The 10 T cell receptor beta chains below all came from one sample that was sequenced in a study of cytomegalovirus exposure and HLA in healthy donors. The PCR had 60 Vbeta and 13 Jbeta primers. The data were produced by immunoSEQ multiplex PCR, yet TCRdb's version contains in-frame clones alone and is incomplete. The data contain 110,000 or so clones, 65% to 85% of them singletons. Material: PBMCs. The receptor set was obtained from a woman under 30 in good health and CMV-seronegative.

The rearrangement uses TRBV5-1 and TRBJ2-5; TRBD2 matches at 13 bases. There are 15 residues in the CDR3. V trimming: 5 bases; J trimming: 3 bases; junction bases outside the gene matches: 4. Germline V lookup: CDR1 SGHRS, CDR2 YFSETQ. CDR3 sequence reads: CASRPGLAGEETQYF. The CDR3 bases are TGCGCCAGCAGACCTGGACTAGCGGGGGAAGAGACCCAGTACTTC. Full variable domain (missing parts from reference TRBV5-1 and TRBJ2-5): KAGVTQTPRYLIKTRGQQVTLSCSPISGHRSVSWYQQTPGQGLQFLFEYFSETQRNKGNFPGRFSGRQFSNSRSEMNVSTLELGDSALYLCASRPGLAGEETQYFGPGTRLLVL.

This sequence joins TRBV21-1 and TRBJ2-7; no DNA check was done on the table's D call, TRBD2. TRBV21-1 is a recognized pseudogene. This CDR3 is built from 16 residues. The CDR3 bases are TGTGCCAGCAGCAAACCGAGCGGGGGCTCTTCCTACGAGCAGTACGTC. Translating it yields CASSKPSGGSSYEQYV.

CDR3 DNA sequence: TGTGCCAGCAGCGAGCAGGGGAACACTGAAGCTTTCTTT. Its protein is CASSEQGNTEAFF. This chain links TRBV6-1 with TRBJ1-1; a possible D gene is TRBD1 (5 bases). V shed 6 bases and J shed 1 base, with 9 bases lying between them. Germline-derived CDR1 and CDR2 are MNHNS and SASEGT. This CDR3 comprises 13 residues.

This rearrangement joins TRBV29-1 to TRBJ1-1; D is ambiguous. V dropped 4 bases and J dropped 3 bases, with 15 bases sitting between them. The CDR3 consists of 14 residues. Germline loops: CDR1 SQVTM, CDR2 ANQGSEA. The CDR3 nucleotides read TGCAGCGTTGGTGTGGGAGGGTCGTACACTGAAGCTTTCTTT. Residues: CSVGVGGSYTEAFF.

The chain has TRBV6-5 and TRBJ1-5; 8 positions agree with TRBD1. Trimming removed 4 bases from V and 3 bases from J; junction bases left unmatched: 8. This CDR3 contains 16 residues. CDR1 is MNHEY and CDR2 is SVGAGI in the germline V gene. The DNA for the CDR3 is TGTGCCAGCAGTTCCGTCGGACAGGGCTCCAATCAGCCCCAGCATTTT. Protein product: CASSSVGQGSNQPQHF.

The chain is built from TRBV9 and TRBJ1-3, with D possibly being TRBD1 (6 bases). CDR3 length equals 15 residues. Germline loops: CDR1 SGDLS, CDR2 YYNGEE. The V end lost 4 bases, the J end lost 4 bases, and 15 bases lay between the germline ends. The CDR3 here is CASSTGGARGNTIYF. The CDR3 coding sequence is TGTGCCAGCAGCACGGGGGGCGCGAGGGGAAACACCATATATTTT.

The rearrangement uses TRBV12-5 and TRBJ1-1; TRBD1 matches 11 bases. V gave up 6 bases and J gave up 4 bases; unmatched junction bases: 4. CDR3 length: 14 amino acids. The germline gives CDR1 LGHNT, CDR2 FRNRAP. The CDR3 bases are TGTGCTAGTGGACGGGGACAGGGGGTCACTGAAGCTTTCTTT. Protein: CASGRGQGVTEAFF.

The V call is TRBV29-1, the J call TRBJ1-2, with TRBD1 matching 7 bases. Losses at the gene ends were 5 bases for V and 5 bases for J; bases not matched to a gene: 8. Germline values: CDR1 SQVTM, CDR2 ANQGSEA. The CDR3 runs to 13 residues. This chain's CDR3 is CSVREGAEYGYTF. CDR3 coding DNA: TGCAGCGTTCGGGAGGGGGCTGAGTATGGCTACACCTTC.

Here the CDR3 DNA reads TGTGCCAGCAGCTCTAGCGGGAGAGATCCCGGGGAGCTGTTTTTT. This sequence encodes CASSSSGRDPGELFF. The genes are TRBV11-2 and TRBJ2-2; 10 nucleotides agree with TRBD2. Trimming took 4 bases from V and 6 from J; bases not matched to a gene: 5. CDR1 is SGHAT, CDR2 FQNNGV, per germline. The CDR3 covers 15 residues.

Turning to this clone: At one of its ends the junction is not consistent with the germline gene, which may arise from a read error. CDR3 sequence: CASSLGGEILF. As DNA, the CDR3 is TGTGCTAGCAGCTTAGGGGGAGAGATACTCTTC. The genes are TRBV7-7 and TRBJ2-1; the D gene is possibly TRBD1 (6 bases). The CDR3 length is 11 residues. Per germline, CDR1 SSHAT and CDR2 FNYEAQ (reference sequence). The full variable domain, its missing parts supplied by reference TRBV7-7 and TRBJ2-1, is GAGVSQSPRYKVTKRGQDVTLRCDPISSHATLYWYQQALGQGPEFLTYFNYEAQPDKSGLPSDRFSAERPEGSISTLTIQRTEQRDSAMYRCASSLGGEILFGPGTRLTVL.